This T cell receptor (beta chain) was sequenced for a study of CD8+ T cells in alopecia areata. The authors extracted RNA and reverse transcribed it into cDNA as the sequencing template. Sequenced by immunoSEQ multiplex PCR; TCRdb stores in-frame clones only, minus some. The sample includes roughly 120,000 clones, roughly 66% of them seen just once. CDR1 and CDR2 from the germline V gene are SEHNR and FQNEAQ (reference sequence). The CDR3 consists of 14 residues. The V and J ends lost 5 bases and 4 bases respectively, with 13 bases between them. Whole-study findings and limits: Patients shared TCRs less clearly than mice did, possibly owing to HLA.

Note on this clone: Its antigen is undetermined.

This clonotype originated in a human donor in good health. The rearrangement links TRBV7-9 to TRBJ2-3; D possibly corresponds to TRBD2 (6 bases). What was sequenced was CD4+ T cells sorted from blood. CDR3 DNA sequence: TGTGCCAGCAGCAACCTCCGCGGGGCAGATACGCAGTATTTT. This codes for CASSNLRGADTQYF.